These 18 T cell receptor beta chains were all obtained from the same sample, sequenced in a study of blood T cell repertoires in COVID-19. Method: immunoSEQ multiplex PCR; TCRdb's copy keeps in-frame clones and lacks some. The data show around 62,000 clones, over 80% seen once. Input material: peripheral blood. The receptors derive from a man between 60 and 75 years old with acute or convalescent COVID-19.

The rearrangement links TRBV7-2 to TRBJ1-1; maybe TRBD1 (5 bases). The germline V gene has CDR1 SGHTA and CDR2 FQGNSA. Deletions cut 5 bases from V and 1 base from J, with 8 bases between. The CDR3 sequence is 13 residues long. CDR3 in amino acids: CASSTDRNTEAFF. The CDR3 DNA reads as TGTGCCAGCAGCACTGACAGGAACACTGAAGCTTTCTTT.

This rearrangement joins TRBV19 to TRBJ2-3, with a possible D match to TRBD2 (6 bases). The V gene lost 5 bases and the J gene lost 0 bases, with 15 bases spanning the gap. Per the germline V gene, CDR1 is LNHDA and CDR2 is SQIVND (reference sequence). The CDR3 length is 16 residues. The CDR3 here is CASSGALEGSTDTQYF. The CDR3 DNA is TGTGCCAGTAGTGGGGCCCTGGAGGGTAGCACAGATACGCAGTATTTT.

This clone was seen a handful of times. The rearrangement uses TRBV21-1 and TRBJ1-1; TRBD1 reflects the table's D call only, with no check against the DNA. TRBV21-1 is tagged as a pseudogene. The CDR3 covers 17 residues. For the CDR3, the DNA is TGTGCCAGCAGCAGATCCCCCCCGACAGGAATGAACACTGAAGCTTTCTTT. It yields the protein CASSRSPPTGMNTEAFF.

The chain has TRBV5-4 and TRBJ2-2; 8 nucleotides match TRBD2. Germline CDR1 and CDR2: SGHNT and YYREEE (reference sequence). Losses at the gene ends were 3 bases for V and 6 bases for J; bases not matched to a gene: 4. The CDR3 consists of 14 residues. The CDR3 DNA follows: TGTGCCAGCAGCTGGGGACTAGGGGCCGGGGAGCTGTTTTTT. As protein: CASSWGLGAGELFF.

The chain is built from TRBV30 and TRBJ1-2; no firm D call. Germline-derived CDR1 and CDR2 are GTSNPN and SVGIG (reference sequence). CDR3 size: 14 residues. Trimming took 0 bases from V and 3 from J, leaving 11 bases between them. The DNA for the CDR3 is TGTGCCTGGAGTGTACCGGGATCCCACTATGGCTACACCTTC. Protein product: CAWSVPGSHYGYTF.

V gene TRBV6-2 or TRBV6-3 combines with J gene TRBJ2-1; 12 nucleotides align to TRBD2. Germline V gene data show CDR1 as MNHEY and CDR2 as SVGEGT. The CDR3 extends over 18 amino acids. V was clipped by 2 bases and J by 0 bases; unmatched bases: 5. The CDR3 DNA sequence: TGTGCCAGCAGTTACCTAGCGGGAGGGCCGGGCTCCTACAATGAGCAGTTCTTC. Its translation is CASSYLAGGPGSYNEQFF.

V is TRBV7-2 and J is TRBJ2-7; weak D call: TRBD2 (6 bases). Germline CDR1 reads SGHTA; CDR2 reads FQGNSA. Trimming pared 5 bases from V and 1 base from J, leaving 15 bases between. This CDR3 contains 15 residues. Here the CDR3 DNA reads TGTGCCAGCAGCAAGAATACGGGGGAATCCTACGAGCAGTACTTC. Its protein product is CASSKNTGESYEQYF.

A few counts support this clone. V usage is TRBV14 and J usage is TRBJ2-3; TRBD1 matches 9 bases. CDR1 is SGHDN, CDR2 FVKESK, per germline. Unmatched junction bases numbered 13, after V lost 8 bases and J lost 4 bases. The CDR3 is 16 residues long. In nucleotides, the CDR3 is TGTGCCAGCGGACTTCCCGGGACAGGGTATGCAGATACGCAGTATTTT. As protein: CASGLPGTGYADTQYF.

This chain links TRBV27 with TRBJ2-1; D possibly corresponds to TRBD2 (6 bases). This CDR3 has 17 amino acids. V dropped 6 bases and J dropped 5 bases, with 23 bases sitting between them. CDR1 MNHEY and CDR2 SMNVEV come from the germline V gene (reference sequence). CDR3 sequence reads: CASRDLLGLSVDNEQFF. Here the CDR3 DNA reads TGTGCCAGCAGGGACCTTCTGGGACTTTCGGTCGACAATGAGCAGTTCTTC.

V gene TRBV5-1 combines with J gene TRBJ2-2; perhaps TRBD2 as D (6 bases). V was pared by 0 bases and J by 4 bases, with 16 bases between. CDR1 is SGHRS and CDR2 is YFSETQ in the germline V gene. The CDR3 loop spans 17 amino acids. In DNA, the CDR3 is TGCGCCAGCAGCTTGGCCGTGGGGGGATGGAGCACCGGGGAGCTGTTTTTT. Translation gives CASSLAVGGWSTGELFF.

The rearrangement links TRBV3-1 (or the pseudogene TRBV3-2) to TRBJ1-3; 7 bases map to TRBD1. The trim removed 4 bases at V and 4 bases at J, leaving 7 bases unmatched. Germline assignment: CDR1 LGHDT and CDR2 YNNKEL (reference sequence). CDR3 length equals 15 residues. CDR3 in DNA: TGTGCCAGCAGCCTAGGGACAGCTCTAGGAAACACCATATATTTT. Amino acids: CASSLGTALGNTIYF.

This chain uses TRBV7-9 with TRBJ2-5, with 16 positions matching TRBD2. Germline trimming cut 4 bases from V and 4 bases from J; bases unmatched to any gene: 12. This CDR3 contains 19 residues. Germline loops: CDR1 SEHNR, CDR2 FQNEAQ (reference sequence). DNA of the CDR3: TGTGCCAGCAGCTCCGGGACTAGCGGGAGGGCCCTACGATCAGAGACCCAGTACTTC. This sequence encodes CASSSGTSGRALRSETQYF.

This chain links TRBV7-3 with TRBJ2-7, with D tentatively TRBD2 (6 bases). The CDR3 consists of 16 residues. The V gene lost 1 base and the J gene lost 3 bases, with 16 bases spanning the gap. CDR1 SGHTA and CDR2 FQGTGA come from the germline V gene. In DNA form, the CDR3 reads TGTGCCAGCAGCTTAAGGGGAGGACCCGCGAGCTACGAGCAGTACTTC. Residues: CASSLRGGPASYEQYF.

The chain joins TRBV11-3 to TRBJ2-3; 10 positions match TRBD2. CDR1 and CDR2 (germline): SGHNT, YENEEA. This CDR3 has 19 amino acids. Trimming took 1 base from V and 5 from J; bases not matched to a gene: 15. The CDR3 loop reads CASSLVWGPAGGPKDTQYF. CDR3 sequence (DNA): TGTGCCAGCAGCTTAGTGTGGGGGCCAGCGGGAGGGCCGAAAGATACGCAGTATTTT. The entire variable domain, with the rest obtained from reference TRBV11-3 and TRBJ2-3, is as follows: EAGVVQSPRYKIIEKKQPVAFWCNPISGHNTLYWYLQNLGQGPELLIRYENEEAVDDSQLPKDRFSAERLKGVDSTLKIQPAELGDSAVYLCASSLVWGPAGGPKDTQYFGPGTRLTVL.

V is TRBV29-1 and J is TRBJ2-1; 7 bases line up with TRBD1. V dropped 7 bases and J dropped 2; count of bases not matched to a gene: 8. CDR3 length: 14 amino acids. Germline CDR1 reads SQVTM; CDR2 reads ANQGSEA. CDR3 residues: CSATPGTAYNEQFF. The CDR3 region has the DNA TGCAGCGCCACTCCCGGGACAGCCTACAATGAGCAGTTCTTC.

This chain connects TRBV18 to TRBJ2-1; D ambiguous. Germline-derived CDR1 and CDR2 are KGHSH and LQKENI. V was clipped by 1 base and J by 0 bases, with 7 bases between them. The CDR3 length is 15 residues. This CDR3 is CASSPLKSSYNEQFF. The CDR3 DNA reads TGTGCCAGCTCACCACTTAAGAGCTCCTACAATGAGCAGTTCTTC.

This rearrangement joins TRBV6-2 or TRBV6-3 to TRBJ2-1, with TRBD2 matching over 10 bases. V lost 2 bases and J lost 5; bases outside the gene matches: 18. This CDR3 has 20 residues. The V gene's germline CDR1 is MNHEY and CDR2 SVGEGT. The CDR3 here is CASSYPSLPEREGRDNEQFF. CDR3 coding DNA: TGTGCCAGCAGTTACCCCAGCCTACCCGAGCGGGAGGGCCGGGACAATGAGCAGTTCTTC.

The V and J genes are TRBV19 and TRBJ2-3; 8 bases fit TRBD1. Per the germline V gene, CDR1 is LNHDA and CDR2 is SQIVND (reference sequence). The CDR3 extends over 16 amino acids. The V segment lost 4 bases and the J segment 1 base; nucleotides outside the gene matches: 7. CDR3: CASSTSDRAGTDTQYF. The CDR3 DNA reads TGTGCCAGTAGTACCTCGGACAGGGCAGGCACAGATACGCAGTATTTT.